This TCR beta chain originates from a study of blood T cell repertoires in COVID-19. Turning to the study itself: Sites across the United States, Italy and Spain contributed samples from acute and convalescent COVID-19. In each case, the material was cDNA or gDNA derived from T cells, B-cell-depleted T cells, or PBMCs.

Germline-derived CDR1 and CDR2 are SGHAT and FQNNGV. Trimming removed 5 bases at V and 0 bases at J, with 15 bases between. This CDR3 is 16 amino acids long. Per the authors' pipeline: Estimation of nucleated cell counts relied on the amplification of reference gene primers. Sequencing was performed with immunoSEQ multiplex PCR; in TCRdb, only in-frame clones are kept and a portion is missing. V, J and clone size are taken as reported in that table, and D and trimming were inferred from the DNA itself. The data hold around 270,000 clones, with about 88% observed a single time. This receptor was taken from a young man with active or convalescent COVID-19. The chain uses TRBV11-2 and TRBJ2-3, with D tentatively TRBD1 (5 bases). The sequenced sample consisted of peripheral blood. CDR3 DNA: TGTGCCAGCAGCGACCACTTCAGGGAAAGCACAGATACGCAGTATTTT. This gives the protein CASSDHFRESTDTQYF.